This TCR beta chain was profiled in a study of CD8 T cells in Susac syndrome. Study summary: Patients with Susac syndrome were therapy-naive, taking corticosteroids, with some also receiving intravenous immunoglobulin, or taking intravenous immunoglobulin alone at the time their blood was drawn.

The RNA, about 0.45 to 1 ug, was put through reverse transcription using random hexamers. By means of immunoSEQ multiplex PCR, TCR beta CDR3 spanning 54 Vbeta and 13 Jbeta underwent amplification. TCRdb re-derived calls from the immunoSEQ multiplex PCR reads in MiXCR, one entry per CDR3 protein. The repertoire consists of about 180,000 distinct CDR3 sequences, with 85% to 95% occurring once and the leading ten covering 0.095% to 0.13%. Germline V gene data show CDR1 as LNHNV and CDR2 as YYDKDF (reference sequence). The V gene lost 3 bases and the J gene lost 4 bases, with 4 bases spanning the gap. The CDR3 length is 12 residues. Findings and caveats of the study: When the CD4+ T cell repertoires of patients with Susac syndrome were examined, they did not show any clonal expansion.

In regard to this clonotype: The antigen is not known.

The receptor comes from a human donor with Susac syndrome. Sequencing input: CD4+ T cells from PBMCs. The chain carries TRBV15 and TRBJ2-4; D gene ambiguous. CDR3 in DNA: TGTGCCACCAGCAGCCAGAAAAACATTCAGTACTTC. It translates to CATSSQKNIQYF.